These T cell receptor beta chains were read from a single sample in a study of blood T cell repertoires in COVID-19. TCRdb keeps only in-frame clones here, not all; method: immunoSEQ multiplex PCR. The table has approximately 15,000 clones, roughly 82% seen once. Sequencing was performed on peripheral blood. The receptors here all came from a woman in her 70s with active COVID-19. Both conserved end residues are part of each CDR3. Fields, in order: J gene, D gene, V gene, CDR3 protein. The D gene is left open where the match is weak.

>TRBJ2-1|.|TRBV7-2
CASSLGRGLYNEQFF
>TRBJ1-2|.|TRBV20-1
CSASRGGAPSNYGYTF
>TRBJ1-2|.|TRBV19
CASSSNRGQGGYTF
>TRBJ2-5|.|TRBV19
CARARDKQETQYF
>TRBJ2-1|TRBD2|TRBV6-5
CASSRTSGSYNEQFF
>TRBJ2-7|.|TRBV6-5
CASRSQGITYEQYF
>TRBJ1-3|TRBD1|TRBV7-2
CASSLVAGGPYGNTIYF
>TRBJ1-4|.|TRBV5-1
CASSLGRSLPNEKLFF
>TRBJ2-7|TRBD2|TRBV5-5
CASSLGLAGLGYEQYF
>TRBJ2-5|.|TRBV6-5
CASSQDRFQETQYF
>TRBJ2-5|TRBD2|TRBV2
CASRELAGSGETQYF
>TRBJ2-1|TRBD2|TRBV19
CASSIRGLAVSSYNEQFF
>TRBJ2-2|TRBD1|TRBV5-6
CASSSIQGASFGELFF
>TRBJ1-1|.|TRBV28
CASSLTSLNTEAFF
>TRBJ2-1|TRBD2|TRBV9
CASSVAAGGLNNEQFF
>TRBJ1-3|.|TRBV5-4
CASSHSGALSSGNTIYF
>TRBJ2-6|.|TRBV5-1
CASSLAPSGANVLTF
>TRBJ1-1|.|TRBV28
CASSFGAVDTEAFF
>TRBJ1-3|.|TRBV7-3
CASSLAGGTGNTIYF
>TRBJ2-7|.|TRBV19
CASSPGSFYEQYF
>TRBJ2-1|.|TRBV28
CASSSGREEFF
>TRBJ1-6|.|TRBV18
CASSPVQGSYNSPLHF
>TRBJ1-1|.|TRBV19
CASRTGERNTEAFF
>TRBJ2-3|TRBD1|TRBV4-1
CASSLRQGETDTQYF
>TRBJ2-3|TRBD2|TRBV5-1
CASSASGSDTDTQYF
>TRBJ2-3|TRBD2|TRBV3-1/TRBV3-2
CASSQEQREAMASTDTQYF
>TRBJ2-3|.|TRBV28
CASTSDTSGYFTDTQYF
>TRBJ2-7|.|TRBV27
CASSLWSDVPLVGAKYF
>TRBJ2-5|.|TRBV27
CASKAQQGGETQYF
>TRBJ1-4|TRBD1|TRBV4-3
CASSQDLGQGNEKLFF
>TRBJ2-3|.|TRBV18
CASSLTRTTDTQYF